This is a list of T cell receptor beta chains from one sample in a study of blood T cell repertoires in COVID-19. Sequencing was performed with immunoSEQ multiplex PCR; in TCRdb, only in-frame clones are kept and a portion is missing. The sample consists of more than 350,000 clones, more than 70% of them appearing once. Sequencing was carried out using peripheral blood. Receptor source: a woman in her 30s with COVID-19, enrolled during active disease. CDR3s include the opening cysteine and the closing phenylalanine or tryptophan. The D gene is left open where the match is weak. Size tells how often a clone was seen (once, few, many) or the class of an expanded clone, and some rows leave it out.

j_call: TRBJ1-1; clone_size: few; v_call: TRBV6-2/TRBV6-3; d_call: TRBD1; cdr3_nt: TGTGCCAGCAGTGACCCGGGACAGGGGTTTTACACTGAAGCTTTCTTT; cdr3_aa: CASSDPGQGFYTEAFF
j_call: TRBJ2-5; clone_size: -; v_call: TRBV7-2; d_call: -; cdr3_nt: TGTGCCAGCAGTCAACAGGAGTTTGCGACCCAGTACTTC; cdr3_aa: CASSQQEFATQYF
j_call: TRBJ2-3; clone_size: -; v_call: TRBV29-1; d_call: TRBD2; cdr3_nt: TGCAGCGTTGACGGAGCGGGGGGGCCGTCAGATACGCAGTATTTT; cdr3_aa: CSVDGAGGPSDTQYF
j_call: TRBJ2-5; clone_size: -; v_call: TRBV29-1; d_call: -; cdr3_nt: TGCAGCGTCCGTCGGGACACTCAAGAGACCCAGTACTTC; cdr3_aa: CSVRRDTQETQYF
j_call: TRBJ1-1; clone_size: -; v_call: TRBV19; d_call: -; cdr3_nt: TGTGCCAGTAGGTCCCAGGGAGGGCTAGGTGGCACTGAAGCTTTCTTT; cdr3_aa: CASRSQGGLGGTEAFF
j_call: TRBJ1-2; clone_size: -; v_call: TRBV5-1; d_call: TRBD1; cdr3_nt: TGCGCCAGCAGCACCGGAACCGGGACAGGGGGTATCTATGGCTACACCTTC; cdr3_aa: CASSTGTGTGGIYGYTF
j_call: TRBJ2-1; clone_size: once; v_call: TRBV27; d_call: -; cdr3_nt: TGTGCCAGCAGTTTGTTACAGTCGCAGGGCGATGAGCAGTTCTTC; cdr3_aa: CASSLLQSQGDEQFF
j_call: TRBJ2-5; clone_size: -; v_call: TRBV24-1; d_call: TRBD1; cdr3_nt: TGTGCCACCAGTAAGACAGGGGCCGAGACCCAGTACTTC; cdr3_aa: CATSKTGAETQYF
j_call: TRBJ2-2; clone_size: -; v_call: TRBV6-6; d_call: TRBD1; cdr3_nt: TGTGCCAGCAGAATTAGACAGGGTGGCACCGGGGAGCTGTTTTTT; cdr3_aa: CASRIRQGGTGELFF
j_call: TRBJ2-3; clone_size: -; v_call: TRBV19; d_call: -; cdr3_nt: TGTGCCTCGAGGAGCGGAGGATACACAGATACGCAGTATTTT; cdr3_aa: CASRSGGYTDTQYF
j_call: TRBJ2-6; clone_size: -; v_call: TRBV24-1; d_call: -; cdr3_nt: TGTGCCACCAGTGCTCCGGGGGATAGAACTGGGGCCAACGTCCTGACTTTC; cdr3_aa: CATSAPGDRTGANVLTF
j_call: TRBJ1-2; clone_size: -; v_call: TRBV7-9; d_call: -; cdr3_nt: TGTGCCAGCAGCTTAGCCATTCCCGAACAGGGAGATGGCTACACCTTC; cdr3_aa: CASSLAIPEQGDGYTF
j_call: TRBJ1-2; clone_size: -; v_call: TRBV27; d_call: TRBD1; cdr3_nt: TGTGCCAGCAGTTTATGGGGGACAGCTTATGGCTACACCTTC; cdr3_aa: CASSLWGTAYGYTF
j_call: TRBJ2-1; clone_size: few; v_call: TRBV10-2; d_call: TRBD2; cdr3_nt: TGCGCCAGCTCACTCAGGGGCGGGGGGGCCGGTGAGCAGTTCTTC; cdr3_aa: CASSLRGGGAGEQFF
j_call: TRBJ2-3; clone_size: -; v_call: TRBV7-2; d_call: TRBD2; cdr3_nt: TGTGCCAGCAGACTAACTAGCGGGGGGGAAGATACGCAGTATTTT; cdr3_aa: CASRLTSGGEDTQYF
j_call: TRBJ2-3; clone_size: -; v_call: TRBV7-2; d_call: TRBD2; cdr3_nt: TGTGCCAGCAGCTTATTCGCCACTAGCGGGGGGGCCGGCCTGGATACGCAGTATTTT; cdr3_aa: CASSLFATSGGAGLDTQYF
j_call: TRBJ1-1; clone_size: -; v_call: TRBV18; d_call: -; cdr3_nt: TGTGCCAGCCGGACTGAGGCGAACACTGAAGCTTTCTTT; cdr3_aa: CASRTEANTEAFF
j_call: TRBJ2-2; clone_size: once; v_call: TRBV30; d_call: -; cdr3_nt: TGTGCCTGGAGTGTACTCAACACCGGGGAGCTGTTTTTT; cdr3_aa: CAWSVLNTGELFF
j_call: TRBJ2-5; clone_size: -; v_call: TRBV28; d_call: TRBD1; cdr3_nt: TGTGCCAGCAGGCCGCGTTTGGTTAACAGGGGACAAGAGACCCAGTACTTC; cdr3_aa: CASRPRLVNRGQETQYF
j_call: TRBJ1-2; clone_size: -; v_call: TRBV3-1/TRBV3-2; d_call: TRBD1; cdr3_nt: TGTGCCAGCAGCCAGGGACAGGGGGCGGGTGGCTACACCTTC; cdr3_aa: CASSQGQGAGGYTF
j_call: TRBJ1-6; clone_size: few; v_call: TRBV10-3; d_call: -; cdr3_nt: TGTGCCATCAGTGAGCAGGGGCCGCCTAATTCACCCCTCCACTTT; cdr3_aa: CAISEQGPPNSPLHF
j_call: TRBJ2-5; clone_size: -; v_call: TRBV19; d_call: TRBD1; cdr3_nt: TGTGCCAGTAGTATAGGGGACAGGCTCAGCGGGACCCAGTACTTC; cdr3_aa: CASSIGDRLSGTQYF
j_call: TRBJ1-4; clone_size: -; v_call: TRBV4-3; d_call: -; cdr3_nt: TGCGCCAGCAGCCAACAGGCGTCTAATGAAAAACTGTTTTTT; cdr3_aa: CASSQQASNEKLFF
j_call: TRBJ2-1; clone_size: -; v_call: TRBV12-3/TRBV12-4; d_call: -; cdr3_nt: TGTGCCAGCCAGGATGAGGGTTGGAATGAGCAGTTCTTC; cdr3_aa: CASQDEGWNEQFF
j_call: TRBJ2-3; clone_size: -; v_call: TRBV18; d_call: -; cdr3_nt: TGTGCCAGCTCACCTGGTTCGGGGGTCACAGATACGCAGTATTTT; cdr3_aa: CASSPGSGVTDTQYF